The present T cell receptor (beta chain) was sequenced within a study of blood T cell repertoires in COVID-19. At the level of the study: Acute-phase and convalescent COVID-19 samples originated in the United States, Italy and Spain. In each case, the material was cDNA or gDNA derived from T cells, B-cell-depleted T cells, or PBMCs.

In the authors' methods: By means of reference gene primer amplification, nucleated cell counts were estimated. Produced via immunoSEQ multiplex PCR; TCRdb's table is partial and in-frame only. V, J and clone size are taken as reported in that table, and D and trimming were inferred from the DNA itself. Among about 530,000 clones listed, roughly 89% were seen once. V gave up 1 base and J gave up 0 bases, with 10 bases separating them. Germline CDR1 is GTSNPN and CDR2 is SVGIG (reference sequence). The CDR3 contains 15 residues. Sequenced input: peripheral blood. The V call is TRBV30, the J call TRBJ1-5; perhaps TRBD1 as D (5 bases). This clonotype was sampled from a woman in her fifties or sixties with COVID-19, enrolled during active disease. Here the CDR3 DNA reads TGTGCCTGGAGTGGGACACCTTCTAGCAATCAGCCCCAGCATTTT. It is translated as CAWSGTPSSNQPQHF.